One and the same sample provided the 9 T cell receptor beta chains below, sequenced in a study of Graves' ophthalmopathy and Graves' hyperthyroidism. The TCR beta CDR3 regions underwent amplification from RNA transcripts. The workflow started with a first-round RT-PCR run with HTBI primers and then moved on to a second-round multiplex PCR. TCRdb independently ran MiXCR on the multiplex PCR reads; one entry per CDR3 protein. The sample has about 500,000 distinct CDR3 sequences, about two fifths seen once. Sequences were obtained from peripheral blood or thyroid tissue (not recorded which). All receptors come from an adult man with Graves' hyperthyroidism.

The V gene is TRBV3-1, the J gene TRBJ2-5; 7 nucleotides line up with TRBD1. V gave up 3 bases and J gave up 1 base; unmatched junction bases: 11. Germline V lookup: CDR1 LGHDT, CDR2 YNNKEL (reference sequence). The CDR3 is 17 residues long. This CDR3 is CASSQRTGQSFQETQYF. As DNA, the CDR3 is TGTGCCAGCAGCCAGAGGACGGGACAGAGCTTCCAAGAGACCCAGTACTTC.

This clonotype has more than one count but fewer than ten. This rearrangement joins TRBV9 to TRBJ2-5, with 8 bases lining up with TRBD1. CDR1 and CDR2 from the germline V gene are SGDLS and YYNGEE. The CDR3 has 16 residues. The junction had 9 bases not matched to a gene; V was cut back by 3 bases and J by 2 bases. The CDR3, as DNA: TGTGCCAGCAGCGAGGGGACCGGGACAGGTCAAGAGACCCAGTACTTC. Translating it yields CASSEGTGTGQETQYF.

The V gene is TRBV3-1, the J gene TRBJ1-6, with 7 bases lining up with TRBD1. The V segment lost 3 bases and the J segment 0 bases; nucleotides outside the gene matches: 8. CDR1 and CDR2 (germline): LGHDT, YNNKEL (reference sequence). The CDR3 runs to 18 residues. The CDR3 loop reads CASSQPGQRSSYNSPLHF. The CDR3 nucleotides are TGTGCCAGCAGCCAGCCGGGACAGAGGAGCTCCTATAATTCACCCCTCCACTTT.

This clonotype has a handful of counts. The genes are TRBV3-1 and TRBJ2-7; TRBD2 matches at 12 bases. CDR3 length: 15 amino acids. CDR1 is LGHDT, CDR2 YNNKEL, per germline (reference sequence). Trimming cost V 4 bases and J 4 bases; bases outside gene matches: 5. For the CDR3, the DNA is TGTGCCAGCAGCCCTAGCGGGAGGGTCCGGTACGAGCAGTACTTC. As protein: CASSPSGRVRYEQYF.

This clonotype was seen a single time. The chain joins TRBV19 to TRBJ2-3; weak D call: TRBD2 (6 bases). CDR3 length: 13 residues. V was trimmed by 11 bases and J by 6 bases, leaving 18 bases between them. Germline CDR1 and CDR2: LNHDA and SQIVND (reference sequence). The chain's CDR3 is CAWSAGRSDTQYF. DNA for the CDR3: TGTGCCTGGAGTGCGGGGCGGTCTGATACGCAGTATTTT.

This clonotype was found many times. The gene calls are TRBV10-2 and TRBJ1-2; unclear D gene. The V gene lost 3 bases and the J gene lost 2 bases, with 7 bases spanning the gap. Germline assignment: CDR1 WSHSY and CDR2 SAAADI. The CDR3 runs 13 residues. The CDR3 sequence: CASSDGINYGYTF. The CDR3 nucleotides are TGCGCCAGCAGTGACGGTATCAACTATGGCTACACCTTC.

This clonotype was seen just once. CDR3 region: CASSGTRYNEQFF. In DNA form, the CDR3 reads TGCGCCAGCAGTGGGACGCGGTACAATGAGCAGTTCTTC. This chain links TRBV10-2 with TRBJ2-7; D gene ambiguous. The end of the DNA fits TRBJ2-1 better, so the J call may be wrong. The CDR3 runs to 13 residues. CDR1 is WSHSY, CDR2 SAAADI, per germline.

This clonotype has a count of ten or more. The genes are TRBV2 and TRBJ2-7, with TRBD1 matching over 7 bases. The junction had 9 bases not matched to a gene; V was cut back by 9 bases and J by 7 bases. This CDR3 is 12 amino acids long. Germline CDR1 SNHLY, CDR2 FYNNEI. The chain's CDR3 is CASRDREPEQYF. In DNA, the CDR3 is TGTGCCAGTAGAGACAGGGAGCCAGAGCAGTACTTC.

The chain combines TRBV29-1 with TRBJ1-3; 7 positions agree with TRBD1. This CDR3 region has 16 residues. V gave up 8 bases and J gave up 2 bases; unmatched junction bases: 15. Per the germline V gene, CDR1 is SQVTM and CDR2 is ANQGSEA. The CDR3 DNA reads TGCAGCAGTGCAAGGAGACAGGGTTTGACTGGAAACACCATATATTTT. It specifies CSSARRQGLTGNTIYF.